This T cell receptor (beta chain) was sequenced during a study of early T cells in non-severe SARS-CoV-2 infection. Overall study: Sequencing of bulk RNA from unsorted whole blood was done, without chain pairing.

Whole-study results and caveats: Matches to VDJdb favored anti-spike CD8 responses and missed private and CD4 specificities.

Germline CDR1 is DFQATT and CDR2 is SNEGSKA (reference sequence). This CDR3 has 15 amino acids. As concerns this clonotype: What it recognizes is unknown. One end of the junction does not line up with germline, which may come from a read error.

As part of library construction, unique molecular identifiers were attached to individual cDNA molecules. TCRdb analysed the 5' RACE reads with MiXCR anew, one entry per CDR3 protein. The table includes about 22,000 distinct CDR3 sequences, less than 4.5% detected once. The chain uses TRBV20-1 and TRBJ1-5; D remains unclear. This receptor was identified in an adult who was a healthcare worker with PCR-confirmed SARS-CoV-2 infection or an uninfected control (not recorded which). Sequenced material: whole blood. This chain's CDR3 is CSASPVAGNNQPQHF. CDR3 in DNA: TGCAGTGCTAGTCCCGTAGCGGGAAACAATCAACCCCAGCATTTT.